A single T cell receptor (beta chain) is shown here with its context. Its target is not known. When replicate PCRs were run on sorted subsets, they used 200 to 250 ng DNA, 28,000 or so T cell genomes. Clones were sequenced by immunoSEQ multiplex PCR, and TCRdb holds only the in-frame ones, with some missing. The sample holds 2 million to 3 million clones, approximately 94% seen once. The CDR3 extends over 14 amino acids. The V and J ends lost 2 bases and 4 bases, in that order; junction bases with no gene match: 3. CDR1 and CDR2 (germline): SGHDT, YYEEEE. This entry comes from a study of shared clonotypes between healthy human individuals. Overall study findings and caveats: Larger estimated richness was generally seen in naive subsets than in memory subsets. Naive CD4 clonotype sharing across several donors was about 5.3%.

Nashville, Tennessee was home to all donors, who were Caucasian adults. This chain connects TRBV5-6 to TRBJ2-7, with 10 bases that match TRBD2. The clonotype originates from a man in his late teens or twenties in good health. Some clones in this sample may be carry-over from other donors' samples. The sequenced material came from naive CD4+ T cells from PBMCs. Stated subset: CD45RA+ positively selected. The CDR3 bases are TGTGCCAGCAGCTTACTAGCGGGGCGGTACGAGCAGTACTTC. Protein product: CASSLLAGRYEQYF.